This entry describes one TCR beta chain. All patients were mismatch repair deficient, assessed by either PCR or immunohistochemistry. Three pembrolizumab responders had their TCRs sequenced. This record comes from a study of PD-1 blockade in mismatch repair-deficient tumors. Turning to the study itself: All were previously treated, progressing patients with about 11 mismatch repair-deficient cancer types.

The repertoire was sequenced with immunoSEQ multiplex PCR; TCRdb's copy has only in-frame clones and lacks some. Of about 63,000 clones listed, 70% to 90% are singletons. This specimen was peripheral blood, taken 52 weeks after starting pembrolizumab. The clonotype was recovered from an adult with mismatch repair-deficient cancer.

CDR3 protein: CASSLGTDTQYF. As DNA, the CDR3 is TGTGCCAGCAGCTTAGGTACAGATACGCAGTATTTT. V and J are TRBV11-1 and TRBJ2-3; unclear D gene. V was trimmed by 1 base and J by 3 bases, leaving 2 bases between them. Germline CDR1 and CDR2: SGHAT and FQDESV (reference sequence). CDR3 length: 12 residues.